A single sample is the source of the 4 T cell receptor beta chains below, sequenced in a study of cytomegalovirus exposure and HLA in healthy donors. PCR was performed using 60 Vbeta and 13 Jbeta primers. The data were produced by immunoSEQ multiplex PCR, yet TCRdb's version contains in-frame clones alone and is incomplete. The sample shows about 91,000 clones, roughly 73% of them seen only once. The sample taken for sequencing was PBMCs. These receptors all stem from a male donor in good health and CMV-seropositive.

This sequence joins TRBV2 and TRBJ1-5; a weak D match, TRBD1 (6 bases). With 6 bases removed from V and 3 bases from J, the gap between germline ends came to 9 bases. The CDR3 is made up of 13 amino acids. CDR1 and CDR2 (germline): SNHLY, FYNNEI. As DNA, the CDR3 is TGTGCCAGCAGAGACAGGATCAATCAGCCCCAGCATTTT. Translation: CASRDRINQPQHF. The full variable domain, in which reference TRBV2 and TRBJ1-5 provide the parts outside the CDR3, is EPEVTQTPSHQVTQMGQEVILRCVPISNHLYFYWYRQILGQKVEFLVSFYNNEISEKSEIFDDQFSVERPDGSNFTLKIRSTKLEDSAMYFCASRDRINQPQHFGDGTRLSIL.

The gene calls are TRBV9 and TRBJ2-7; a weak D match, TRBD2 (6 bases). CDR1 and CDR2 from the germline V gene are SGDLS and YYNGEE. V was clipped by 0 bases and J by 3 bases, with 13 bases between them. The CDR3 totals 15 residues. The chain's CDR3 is CASSVAPGGDYEQYF. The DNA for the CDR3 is TGTGCCAGCAGCGTAGCCCCCGGGGGTGACTACGAGCAGTACTTC.

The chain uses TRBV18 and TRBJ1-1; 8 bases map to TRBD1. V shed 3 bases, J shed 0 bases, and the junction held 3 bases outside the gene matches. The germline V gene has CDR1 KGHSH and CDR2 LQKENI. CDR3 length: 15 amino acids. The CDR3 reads CASSPSTGVNTEAFF. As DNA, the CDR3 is TGTGCCAGCTCACCCTCGACAGGGGTGAACACTGAAGCTTTCTTT.

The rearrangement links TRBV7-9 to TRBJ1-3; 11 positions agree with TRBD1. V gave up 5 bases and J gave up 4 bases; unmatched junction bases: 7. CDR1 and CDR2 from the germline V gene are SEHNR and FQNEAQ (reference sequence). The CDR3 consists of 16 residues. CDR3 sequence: CASSPRDRGDGNTIYF. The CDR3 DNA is TGTGCCAGCAGCCCCCGGGACAGGGGGGACGGAAACACCATATATTTT.